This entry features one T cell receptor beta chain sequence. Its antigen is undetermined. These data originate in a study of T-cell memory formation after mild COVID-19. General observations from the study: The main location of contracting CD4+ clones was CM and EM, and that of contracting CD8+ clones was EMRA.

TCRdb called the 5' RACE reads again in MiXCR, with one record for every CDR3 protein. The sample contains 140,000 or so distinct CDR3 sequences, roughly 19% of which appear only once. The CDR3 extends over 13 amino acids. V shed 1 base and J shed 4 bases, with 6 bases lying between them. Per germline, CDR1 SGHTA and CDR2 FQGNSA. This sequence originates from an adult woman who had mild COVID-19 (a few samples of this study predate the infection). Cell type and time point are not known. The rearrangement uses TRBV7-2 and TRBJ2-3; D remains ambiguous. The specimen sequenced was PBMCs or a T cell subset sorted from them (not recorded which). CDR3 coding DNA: TGTGCCAGCAGCTTAGGCCAAGCAGATACGCAGTATTTT. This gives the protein CASSLGQADTQYF. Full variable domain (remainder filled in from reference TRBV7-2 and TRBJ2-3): GAGVSQSPSNKVTEKGKDVELRCDPISGHTALYWYRQSLGQGLEFLIYFQGNSAPDKSGLPSDRFSAERTGGSVSTLTIQRTQQEDSAVYLCASSLGQADTQYFGPGTRLTVL.